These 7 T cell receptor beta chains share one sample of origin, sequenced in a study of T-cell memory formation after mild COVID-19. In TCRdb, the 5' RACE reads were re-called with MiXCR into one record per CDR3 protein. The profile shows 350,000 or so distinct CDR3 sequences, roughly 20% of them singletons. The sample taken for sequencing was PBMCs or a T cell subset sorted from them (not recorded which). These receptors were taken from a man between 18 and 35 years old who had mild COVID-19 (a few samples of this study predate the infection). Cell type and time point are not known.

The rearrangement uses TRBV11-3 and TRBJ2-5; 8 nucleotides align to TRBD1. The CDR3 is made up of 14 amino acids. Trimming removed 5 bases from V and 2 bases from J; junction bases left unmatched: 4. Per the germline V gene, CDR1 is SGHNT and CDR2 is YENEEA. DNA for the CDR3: TGTGCCAGCAGCGCACACAGGGGGCAAGAGACCCAGTACTTC. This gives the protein CASSAHRGQETQYF.

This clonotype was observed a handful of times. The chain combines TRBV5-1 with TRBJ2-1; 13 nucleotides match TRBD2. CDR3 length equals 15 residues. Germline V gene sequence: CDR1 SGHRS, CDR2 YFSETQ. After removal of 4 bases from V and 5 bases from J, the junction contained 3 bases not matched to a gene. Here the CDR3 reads CASSAGLAGNNEQFF. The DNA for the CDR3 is TGCGCCAGCAGCGCGGGACTAGCGGGGAACAATGAGCAGTTCTTC.

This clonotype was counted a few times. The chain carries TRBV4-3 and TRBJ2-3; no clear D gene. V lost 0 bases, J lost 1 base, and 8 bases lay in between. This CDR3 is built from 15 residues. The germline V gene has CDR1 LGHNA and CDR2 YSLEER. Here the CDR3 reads CASSQDFLRTDTQYF. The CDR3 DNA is TGCGCCAGCAGCCAAGATTTTTTGCGCACAGATACGCAGTATTTT.

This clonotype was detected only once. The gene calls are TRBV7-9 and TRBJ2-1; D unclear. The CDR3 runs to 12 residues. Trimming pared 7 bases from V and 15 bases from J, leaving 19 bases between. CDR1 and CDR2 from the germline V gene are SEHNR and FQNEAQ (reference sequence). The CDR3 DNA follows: TGTGCCAGCACCCCCACTCTAGGCTACTGGTTCTTC. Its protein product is CASTPTLGYWFF.

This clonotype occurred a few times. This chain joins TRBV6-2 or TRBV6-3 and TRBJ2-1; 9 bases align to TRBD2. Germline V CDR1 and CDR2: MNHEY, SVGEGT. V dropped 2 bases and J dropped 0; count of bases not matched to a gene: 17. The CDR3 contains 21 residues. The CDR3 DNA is TGTGCCAGCAGTTACCCATCGGCGGGGGGGCCCCAGCCCCACTCCTACAATGAGCAGTTCTTC. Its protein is CASSYPSAGGPQPHSYNEQFF.

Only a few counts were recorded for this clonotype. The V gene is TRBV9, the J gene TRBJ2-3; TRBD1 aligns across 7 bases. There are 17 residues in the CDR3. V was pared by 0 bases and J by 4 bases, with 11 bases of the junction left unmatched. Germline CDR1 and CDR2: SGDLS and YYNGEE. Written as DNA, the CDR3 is TGTGCCAGCAGCGTAGAATCGGGACAGTTTCGGGCAGATACGCAGTATTTT. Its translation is CASSVESGQFRADTQYF.

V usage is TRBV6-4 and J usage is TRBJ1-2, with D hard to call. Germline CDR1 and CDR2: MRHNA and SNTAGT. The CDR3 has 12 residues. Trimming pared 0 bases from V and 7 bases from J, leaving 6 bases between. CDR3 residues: CASSDSGVGYTF. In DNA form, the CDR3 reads TGTGCCAGCAGTGACTCGGGAGTTGGCTACACCTTC.